This T cell receptor (beta chain) was identified during a study of T-cell memory formation after mild COVID-19. The authors produced TCR alpha and TCR beta cDNA libraries with sample barcodes and UMIs by 5'RACE using constant-segment primers. From the 5' RACE reads, TCRdb called clonotypes with MiXCR, one entry per CDR3 protein. The sample contains fewer than 600,000 distinct CDR3 sequences, about 20% of which appear only once. Broader study findings: CD4+ contracting clones lay mainly in CM and EM, CD8+ ones in EMRA. Second-wave clones peaking on day 37 lacked confirmed SARS-CoV-2 specificity. Cross-reactive memory apparently joined, as some responding clones appeared in pre-infection memory.

For this clonotype: The antigen remains undetermined.

The CDR3 contains 16 residues. V shed 0 bases, J shed 2 bases, and the junction held 8 bases outside the gene matches. Germline CDR1 and CDR2: SGHKS and YYEKEE (reference sequence). This TCR was recovered from an adult woman who had mild COVID-19 (a few samples of this study predate the infection). Cell type and time point are not known. The specimen was PBMCs or a T cell subset sorted from them (not recorded which). The chain carries TRBV5-5 and TRBJ2-7; 7 bases match TRBD1. This CDR3 is CASSLGGGYIPYEQYF. The CDR3 nucleotides are TGTGCCAGCAGCTTGGGAGGGGGCTACATACCCTACGAGCAGTACTTC.